This T cell receptor (beta chain) was identified during a study of technical replicates of blood from a few donors. Data came from immunoSEQ multiplex PCR; TCRdb stores just in-frame clones and leaves some out. The sample records about 83,000 clones, about 94% being singletons. CDR3 length: 14 amino acids. Trimming cost V 5 bases and J 8 bases, with 19 bases left between them. Germline loops: CDR1 SGHRS, CDR2 YFSETQ. This sequence originates from a human donor in good health. The source material was T cells isolated from PBMCs. The chain has TRBV5-1 and TRBJ1-2, with D possibly being TRBD1 (6 bases). The CDR3 reads CASRPGDLWDGYTF. CDR3 nucleotide sequence: TGCGCCAGCAGACCAGGGGACCTCTGGGACGGCTACACCTTC.